This T cell receptor beta chain appears in the sequencing data of a study of post-analysis software for immune sequencing data. This clonotype was recorded a few times. No antigen is known for it. General study results and limits: Five or six TRBV segments were significantly more frequent in patients than in controls. TRBV5-6, TRBV5-1 and TRBV20-1 were among these segments.

The V end was cut by 6 bases, the J end by 5 bases, with 6 bases between. This CDR3 spans 11 amino acids. In germline, CDR1 is SGHRS, CDR2 YFSETQ. Unique molecular identifiers were carried by the TCR beta cDNA libraries. A population of about 0.95 to 10 million T cells gave rise to approximately 530,000 cDNA molecules. Via MiXCR, TCRdb re-called the PCR reads, giving one row per CDR3 protein. Of about 770,000 distinct CDR3 sequences in the sample, approximately 44% are singletons; the top ten hold 4.9%. Sequencing was performed on blood. The chain recombines TRBV5-1 with TRBJ2-1; no reliable D call. The TCR was taken from a girl aged 10-17 years with multiple sclerosis. DNA of the CDR3: TGCGCCAGCAACAGAGACAATGAGCAGTTCTTC. It translates to CASNRDNEQFF.